What follows describes a single T cell receptor (beta chain). These data originate in a study of T cells after yellow fever vaccination. For TCR, cDNA came from 5'RACE template switching, which added a universal primer site and UMIs. TCRdb reprocessed the 5' RACE reads via MiXCR and lists one record per CDR3 protein. In the table there are hundreds of thousands of distinct CDR3 sequences, around 3.6% of which are singletons. This CDR3 is built from 14 residues. The V segment lost 5 bases and the J segment 8 bases; nucleotides outside the gene matches: 12. This sequence was found in a man between 18 and 35 years old who received the YFV17D yellow fever vaccine. The chain employs TRBV12-3 or TRBV12-4 and TRBJ2-7, with 7 positions matching TRBD2. Here the sequenced sample was PBMCs, taken on the day of the yellow fever booster vaccination. CDR3 protein: CASSARGERGKQYV. The CDR3 DNA reads TGTGCCAGCAGTGCCCGGGGGGAAAGGGGTAAGCAGTACGTC.